The 26 T cell receptor beta chains presented below share a single source sample, sequenced in a study of OX40 agonist ivuxolimab in advanced cancers. Produced via immunoSEQ multiplex PCR; TCRdb's table is partial and in-frame only. Found here are approximately 60,000 clones, around nine tenths of them singletons; the top ten hold 5.5% to 7%. Sample: CD4+ or CD8+ T cells sorted from blood, taken in a trial of the OX40 agonist ivuxolimab. These receptor sequences come from an adult with an advanced solid tumor such as melanoma, head and neck, liver or kidney cancer.

The CDR3 nucleotides are TGTGCCAGCAGCAAAACCGGGACTAGCGGGAGGGCCAAAAACATTCAGTACTTC. This codes for CASSKTGTSGRAKNIQYF. V usage is TRBV7-3 and J usage is TRBJ2-4, with 15 bases that match TRBD2. V gave up 5 bases and J gave up 1 base; unmatched junction bases: 6. CDR1 and CDR2 from the germline V gene are SGHTA and FQGTGA. This CDR3 region has 18 residues.

The rearrangement links TRBV2 to TRBJ1-4; D is uncertain. The CDR3 extends over 17 amino acids. Between the trimmed V and J ends, which lost 3 bases and 0 bases, there was a span of 14 bases. From germline, CDR1 is SNHLY and CDR2 FYNNEI. CDR3 amino acids: CASSEAPSIATNEKLFF. CDR3 bases: TGTGCCAGCAGTGAGGCTCCCTCGATTGCAACTAATGAAAAACTGTTTTTT.

The V and J genes are TRBV7-9 and TRBJ1-1, with D unresolved. CDR3 length: 14 residues. Germline assignment: CDR1 SEHNR and CDR2 FQNEAQ (reference sequence). Between the trimmed V and J ends, which lost 5 bases and 0 bases, there was a span of 10 bases. The CDR3 region has the DNA TGTGCCAGCAGCCTCCAGATTATGAACACTGAAGCTTTCTTT. As protein: CASSLQIMNTEAFF.

The chain joins TRBV19 to TRBJ1-5, with 7 bases that match TRBD1. Germline V gene data show CDR1 as LNHDA and CDR2 as SQIVND (reference sequence). CDR3 size: 14 residues. The V gene end was trimmed by 5 bases and the J gene end by 1 base; junction bases not matched to a gene: 2. The CDR3 protein is CASSQGGSNQPQHF. DNA for the CDR3: TGTGCCAGTAGTCAGGGGGGGAGCAATCAGCCCCAGCATTTT.

This clone was picked up one time. The J gene is TRBJ1-2, the V gene TRBV19, with D possibly matching TRBD1 (6 bases). Between the trimmed V and J ends, which lost 1 base and 8 bases, there was a span of 11 bases. Per the germline V gene, CDR1 is LNHDA and CDR2 is SQIVND (reference sequence). This CDR3 has 13 residues. The CDR3 protein is CASSIARGGGYTF. CDR3 DNA: TGTGCCAGTAGTATAGCCAGGGGAGGAGGCTACACCTTC.

The rearrangement joins TRBV5-6 to TRBJ1-2; no firm D call. V was cut by 9 bases and J by 4 bases, with 19 bases left in between. This CDR3 is built from 14 residues. Germline CDR1 is SGHDT and CDR2 is YYEEEE. The DNA of the CDR3 is TGTGCCACTACCGCGGGCCCGGGGTCCTATGGCTACACCTTC. Its translation is CATTAGPGSYGYTF.

The chain carries TRBV7-9 and TRBJ2-2, with D uncertain. Deletions cut 4 bases from V and 2 bases from J, with 11 bases between. This CDR3 spans 15 amino acids. Germline lookup yields CDR1 SEHNR and CDR2 FQNEAQ (reference sequence). The DNA of the CDR3 is TGTGCCAGCAGCTCCGGACCGTCTAACACCGGGGAGCTGTTTTTT. This codes for CASSSGPSNTGELFF.

This clone has a single count. The rearrangement uses TRBV4-1 and TRBJ2-1, with 7 positions matching TRBD2. Unmatched junction bases numbered 5, after V lost 1 base and J lost 5 bases. Germline V gene lookup returns CDR1 MGHRA and CDR2 YSYEKL. This CDR3 contains 15 residues. CDR3 residues: CASSQVWLADNEQFF. Written as DNA, the CDR3 is TGCGCCAGCAGCCAAGTTTGGCTAGCGGACAATGAGCAGTTCTTC.

V and J are TRBV13 and TRBJ2-7, with no clear D. Looked up from germline, CDR1 is PRHDT and CDR2 is FYEKMQ (reference sequence). Trimming left V 0 bases short and J 0 bases short, with 9 bases between. There are 15 residues in the CDR3. The CDR3 sequence is CASSLGATLSYEQYF. As DNA, the CDR3 is TGTGCCAGCAGCTTAGGGGCCACCCTCTCCTACGAGCAGTACTTC.

The CDR3 DNA reads TGTGCCAGCAGTTTAGGGCGAGCAACTAATGAAAAACTGTTTTTT. It yields the protein CASSLGRATNEKLFF. The rearrangement uses TRBV28 and TRBJ1-4; D remains ambiguous. V was trimmed by 2 bases and J by 0 bases, leaving 7 bases between them. Germline V gene data show CDR1 as MDHEN and CDR2 as SYDVKM. This CDR3 contains 15 residues.

V is TRBV5-4 and J is TRBJ1-2; TRBD1 might be the D (5 bases). From germline, CDR1 is SGHNT and CDR2 YYREEE (reference sequence). There are 13 residues in the CDR3. The V end was cut by 3 bases, the J end by 7 bases, with 13 bases between. The CDR3 DNA sequence: TGTGCCAGCAGCTCCCAGGGCTGGCCTGGCTACACCTTC. Translation gives CASSSQGWPGYTF. Based on the CDR3 plus reference TRBV5-4 and TRBJ1-2, the full variable domain is ETGVTQSPTHLIKTRGQQVTLRCSSQSGHNTVSWYQQALGQGPQFIFQYYREEENGRGNFPPRFSGLQFPNYSSELNVNALELDDSALYLCASSSQGWPGYTFGSGTRLTVV.

This chain links TRBV7-9 with TRBJ2-3; 7 nucleotides line up with TRBD2. Trimming removed 5 bases from V and 6 bases from J; junction bases left unmatched: 11. Germline CDR1 reads SEHNR; CDR2 reads FQNEAQ (reference sequence). CDR3 length: 15 amino acids. This chain's CDR3 is CASSRLSGIKDTQYF. The CDR3 coding sequence is TGTGCCAGCAGCCGTCTAAGCGGGATTAAGGATACGCAGTATTTT.

J is TRBJ2-1 and V is TRBV6-5, with 8 bases that match TRBD2. V lost 7 bases and J lost 0; bases outside the gene matches: 5. The CDR3 is made up of 15 amino acids. The germline V gene encodes CDR1 MNHEY and CDR2 SVGAGI. Here the CDR3 reads CASNDGGASYNEQFF. Written as DNA, the CDR3 is TGTGCCAGCAACGACGGGGGGGCCTCCTACAATGAGCAGTTCTTC.

The chain joins TRBV5-1 to TRBJ1-4, with D perhaps TRBD1 (5 bases). Germline V gene sequence: CDR1 SGHRS, CDR2 YFSETQ. The CDR3 has 14 residues. V shed 4 bases and J shed 5 bases, with 12 bases lying between them. The CDR3: CASSPGGRNEKLFF. The DNA for the CDR3 is TGCGCCAGCAGCCCGGGGGGACGGAATGAAAAACTGTTTTTT.

The gene calls are TRBV7-8 and TRBJ1-1; D gene unclear. The germline gives CDR1 SGHVS, CDR2 FQNEAQ. This CDR3 spans 13 amino acids. V gave up 3 bases and J gave up 1 base, with 6 bases separating them. CDR3 DNA: TGTGCCAGCAGCTTTCGGTCGAACACTGAAGCTTTCTTT. It specifies CASSFRSNTEAFF.

The genes are TRBV29-1 and TRBJ2-3; D may be TRBD2 (5 bases). The CDR3 consists of 13 residues. Germline V lookup: CDR1 SQVTM, CDR2 ANQGSEA. The V gene lost 4 bases and the J gene lost 0 bases, with 8 bases spanning the gap. The CDR3 loop reads CSVGPGSTDTQYF. The CDR3 bases are TGCAGCGTTGGGCCGGGGAGCACAGATACGCAGTATTTT.

The chain carries TRBV13 and TRBJ2-7; D could derive from TRBD1 or TRBD2 (7 bases each). Trimming cost V 5 bases and J 4 bases, with 15 bases left between them. The CDR3 runs to 14 residues. Germline-derived CDR1 and CDR2 are PRHDT and FYEKMQ (reference sequence). CDR3 sequence: CASSKGRGGYEQYF. CDR3 in DNA: TGTGCCAGCAGCAAAGGCAGGGGGGGGTACGAGCAGTACTTC. Using reference TRBV13 and TRBJ2-7 for the parts outside the CDR3, the full variable domain is AAGVIQSPRHLIKEKRETATLKCYPIPRHDTVYWYQQGPGQDPQFLISFYEKMQSDKGSIPDRFSAQQFSDYHSELNMSSLELGDSALYFCASSKGRGGYEQYFGPGTRLTVT.

This chain links TRBV14 with TRBJ1-1; no firm D call. CDR3 length: 13 residues. V lost 1 base and J 3 bases, leaving 6 bases between the germline ends. Germline CDR1 reads SGHDN; CDR2 reads FVKESK. The CDR3, as DNA: TGTGCCAGCAGCCAAGTGTTGGACACTGAAGCTTTCTTT. It yields the protein CASSQVLDTEAFF.

The chain combines TRBV4-1 with TRBJ1-5; D gene ambiguous. In germline, CDR1 is MGHRA, CDR2 YSYEKL. The CDR3 is 14 amino acids. The V end was cut by 0 bases, the J end by 5 bases, with 8 bases between. CDR3 residues: CASSQDSSDQPQHF. CDR3 in DNA: TGCGCCAGCAGCCAAGATTCGAGCGATCAGCCCCAGCATTTT.

The chain employs TRBV7-9 and TRBJ2-3, with TRBD1 matching over 9 bases. Germline lookup yields CDR1 SEHNR and CDR2 FQNEAQ (reference sequence). V shed 4 bases and J 6 bases; nucleotides not matched to a gene: 5. The CDR3 runs 14 residues. CDR3 bases: TGTGCCAGCAGCTGGGGACAGGGAACGGATACGCAGTATTTT. Its translation: CASSWGQGTDTQYF.

The chain combines TRBV11-1 with TRBJ2-7, with D possibly being TRBD2 (5 bases). Germline lookup yields CDR1 SGHAT and CDR2 FQDESV (reference sequence). The CDR3 length is 14 residues. The V end was cut by 3 bases, the J end by 0 bases, with 9 bases between. CDR3 amino acids: CASSFEGSSYEQYF. The CDR3 nucleotides are TGTGCCAGCAGCTTTGAGGGAAGCTCCTACGAGCAGTACTTC.

This chain joins TRBV27 and TRBJ2-1; TRBD2 is a possible D gene (6 bases). Germline CDR1 reads MNHEY; CDR2 reads SMNVEV (reference sequence). CDR3 length: 14 residues. V gave up 2 bases and J gave up 6 bases, with 11 bases separating them. CDR3 sequence (DNA): TGTGCCAGCAGTTTAAAAACGGGGGTCAATGAGCAGTTCTTC. It encodes CASSLKTGVNEQFF.

The CDR3 loop is CASSLGLAGAARYEQYF. CDR3 coding DNA: TGCGCCAGCAGCTTGGGACTAGCGGGAGCCGCACGCTACGAGCAGTACTTC. This chain links TRBV5-1 with TRBJ2-7; 12 bases are a match to TRBD2. CDR1 and CDR2 from the germline V gene are SGHRS and YFSETQ. The length of the CDR3 is 17 residues. V shed 0 bases, J shed 3 bases, and the junction held 7 bases outside the gene matches.

J is TRBJ2-7 and V is TRBV5-1, with D maybe TRBD2 (6 bases). V was trimmed by 0 bases and J by 8 bases, leaving 18 bases between them. The germline gives CDR1 SGHRS, CDR2 YFSETQ. The CDR3 is 15 amino acids. In DNA, the CDR3 is TGCGCCAGCAGCTTGGGTCAGGGTTTGCGGGGTAAGCAGTACTTC. Translating gives CASSLGQGLRGKQYF.

The chain recombines TRBV21-1 with TRBJ2-3. TRBV21-1 is tagged as a pseudogene. The CDR3 is made up of 15 amino acids. The CDR3 is CASSTNPLGADTQYF. The CDR3 nucleotides read TGTGCCAGCAGCACAAATCCCCTGGGGGCAGATACGCAGTATTTT.

This clone was seen a few times. This rearrangement joins TRBV10-3 to TRBJ1-5; D perhaps matches TRBD1 (5 bases). The CDR3 runs 12 residues. Per the germline V gene, CDR1 is ENHRY and CDR2 is SYGVKD. V was trimmed by 2 bases and J by 9 bases, leaving 8 bases between them. CDR3 bases: TGTGCCATCAGTGAGGGGGGTGGGCCCCAGCATTTT. Amino acid sequence: CAISEGGGPQHF.